This T cell receptor beta chain came from a study of molecular identifiers for immune sequencing clone quantification. General study results and limits: Spiked Jurkat TCR RNA equivalent to one cell was reportedly detectable in about a million naive cells.

CDR1 MDHEN and CDR2 SYDVKM come from the germline V gene. The V and J ends lost 4 bases and 5 bases respectively, with 20 bases between them. This CDR3 is built from 16 residues. As to this clonotype: Its antigen is as yet unknown.

Naive CD8 libraries came from around 18,000 to 910,000 sorted cells with 10%, 30% or 50% RNA. From the PCR reads, TCRdb called clonotypes with MiXCR, one entry per CDR3 protein. The sample gives 60,000 to 70,000 distinct CDR3 sequences, roughly 17% of which show up once; 1.3% to 1.5% is in the top ten. The material sequenced was naive CD8+ T cells from blood, with Jurkat cell RNA spiked in. Subset specified: FACS-sorted CD8+CD4-CCR7+CD45RA+ naive T cells. J is TRBJ2-5 and V is TRBV28, with D perhaps TRBD2 (5 bases). The receptor was isolated from a human donor in good health. Some libraries in this study had Jurkat cell RNA spiked in. The CDR3 DNA follows: TGTGCCAGCAGTTCCCCCCGGGAAACCGTGGGGGAGACCCAGTACTTC. This codes for CASSSPRETVGETQYF.